This TCR beta chain appears in the sequencing data of a study of monozygotic twins with inflammatory bowel disease. Approximately 3.5 ug of total RNA went into each TCR library. Incorporation of UMIs carrying a 6-nucleotide sample barcode was performed by template switching. TCRdb reprocessed the 5' RACE reads, with one entry per CDR3 protein and no DNA. The sample holds hundreds of thousands of distinct CDR3 sequences. This CDR3 region has 15 residues. Germline V gene data show CDR1 as KGHSH and CDR2 as LQKENI. Study conclusions and caveats: Researchers were unable to tell different T cell subtypes apart.

To note about this clonotype: What it binds is not known.

This sequence originates from a human donor with ulcerative colitis or Crohn's disease, or a healthy co-twin of an affected twin (not recorded which). Sequencing was carried out using blood. The chain couples TRBV18 to TRBJ2-2. CDR3 in amino acids: CASPTGGRTDGELFF. Together with reference TRBV18 and TRBJ2-2, the CDR3 gives the full variable domain: NAGVMQNPRHLVRRRGQEARLRCSPMKGHSHVYWYRQLPEEGLKFMVYLQKENIIDESGMPKERFSAEFPKEGPSILRIQQVVRGDSAAYFCASPTGGRTDGELFFGEGSRLTVL.